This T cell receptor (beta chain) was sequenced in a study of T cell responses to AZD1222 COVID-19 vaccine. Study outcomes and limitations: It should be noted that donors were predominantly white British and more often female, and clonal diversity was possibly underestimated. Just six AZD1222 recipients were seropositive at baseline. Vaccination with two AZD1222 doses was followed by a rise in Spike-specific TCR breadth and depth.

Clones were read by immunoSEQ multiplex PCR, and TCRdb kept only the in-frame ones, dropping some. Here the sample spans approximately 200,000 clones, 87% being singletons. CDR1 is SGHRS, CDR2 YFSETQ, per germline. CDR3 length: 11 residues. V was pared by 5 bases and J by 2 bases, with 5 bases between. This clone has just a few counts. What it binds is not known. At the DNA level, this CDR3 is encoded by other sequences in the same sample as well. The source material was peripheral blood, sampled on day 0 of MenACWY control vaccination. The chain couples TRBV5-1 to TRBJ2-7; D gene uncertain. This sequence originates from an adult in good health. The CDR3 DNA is TGCGCCAGCAGTCTTGCCTACGAGCAGTACTTC. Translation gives CASSLAYEQYF.